This is a list of T cell receptor beta chains from one sample in a study of a mutant IDH1 vaccine in newly diagnosed glioma. TCRdb's copy holds only in-frame clones and misses some; the assay was immunoSEQ multiplex PCR. The data show roughly 46,000 clones, with more than 80% seen just once and less than 3% held by the top ten. This material consisted of PBMCs, taken from a glioma patient treated with radiotherapy, temozolomide or both. The receptor set was obtained from a man aged 35 to 55 with glioma. Both conserved end residues are part of each CDR3. The order of the fields is J gene, D gene, clone size, V gene, CDR3 DNA, CDR3 protein. A D gene is named only where the DNA matches it firmly. Not all rows give a size; the values are once, few, many and, for expanded clones, a class.

TRBJ1-5 . . TRBV28 TGTGCCAGCACCATTGGCCGGGACATGCCCCAGCATTTT CASTIGRDMPQHF
TRBJ2-1 . . TRBV5-1 TGCGCCAGCAGAGATGGTGCTTCCCGCTCCTACAATGAGCAGTTCTTC CASRDGASRSYNEQFF
TRBJ2-7 TRBD2 . TRBV27 TGTGCCAGCAGTTTACTAGCGGGAGTGGGCGAGCAGTACTTC CASSLLAGVGEQYF
TRBJ1-5 . . TRBV19 TGTGCCAGTAGTACCCACAGGAGCAATCAGCCCCAGCATTTT CASSTHRSNQPQHF
TRBJ1-1 . . TRBV6-5 TGTGCCAGCAGTTACGGGACGGCGGTCACTGAAGCTTTCTTT CASSYGTAVTEAFF
TRBJ2-3 TRBD2 . TRBV5-1 TGCGCCAGCAGCTTTCGAGCGGGAGGCCCAGATACGCAGTATTTT CASSFRAGGPDTQYF
TRBJ2-7 . . TRBV5-4 TGTGCCAGCAGACAAACAGGGAGCCGTTACGAGCAGTACTTC CASRQTGSRYEQYF
TRBJ2-7 . . TRBV11-2 TGTGCCAGCAGCCTCAGTACACGTACGGACTACCCCTACGAGCAGTACTTC CASSLSTRTDYPYEQYF
TRBJ1-4 . once TRBV2 TGTGCCAGCAGTGACGTGGGGGTGACTAATGAAAAACTGTTTTTT CASSDVGVTNEKLFF
TRBJ2-7 . . TRBV4-1 TGCGCCAGCAGCCAAGTCGGGGTGGACGAGCAGTACTTC CASSQVGVDEQYF
TRBJ1-2 . . TRBV7-8 TGTGCCAGCCTTGCTTCGCGGGGGCGCGTTAGTGGCTACACCTTC CASLASRGRVSGYTF
TRBJ2-3 TRBD2 . TRBV5-1 TGCGCCAGCAGCTTGGATGGCGGGGGTAGCACAGATACGCAGTATTTT CASSLDGGGSTDTQYF
TRBJ2-6 . . TRBV5-1 TGCGCCAGCAGCCCCGCTGTGGTCTCTGGGGCCAACGTCCTGACTTTC CASSPAVVSGANVLTF
TRBJ2-5 . . TRBV7-6 TGTGCCAGCAGCTTAGGGCCGGAAGAGACCCAGTACTTC CASSLGPEETQYF
TRBJ2-7 . . TRBV7-8 TGTGCCAGCAGCTTAACCGGGGCCCACTACGAGCAGTACTTC CASSLTGAHYEQYF
TRBJ2-7 . once TRBV15 TGTGCCACCAGCAGAGATCGGGCAGGGGAGTCAATCTCCTACGAGCAGTACTTC CATSRDRAGESISYEQYF
TRBJ2-5 . . TRBV15 TGTGCCACCAGCCCCCCCCGGGGGAGGCAACAAGAGACCCAGTACTTC CATSPPRGRQQETQYF
TRBJ2-5 . . TRBV15 TGTGCCACCAGCAGACGAGGGGCAGCGACGTCAGAGACCCAGTACTTC CATSRRGAATSETQYF
TRBJ2-7 . . TRBV5-6 TGTGCCAGCAGCTTGGACCGGGGTACTTTCCCTTACGAGCAGTACTTC CASSLDRGTFPYEQYF
TRBJ2-1 TRBD2 . TRBV5-1 TGCGCCAGCAGCTTGGCTTTGTCGGGAGGGCACGGGCAGTTCTTC CASSLALSGGHGQFF
TRBJ2-7 . . TRBV29-1 TGCAGCGTGGCGGGACGGCCGCCTTACGAGCAGTACTTC CSVAGRPPYEQYF
TRBJ2-1 . . TRBV6-4 TGTGCCAGCAGTGACTCGAGCTCCTACAATGAGCAGTTCTTC CASSDSSSYNEQFF
TRBJ1-4 . . TRBV7-4 TGTGCCAGCAGCTTAGGTATTGCCCCTTGGGAAAAACTGTTTTTT CASSLGIAPWEKLFF
TRBJ2-7 . medium-sized TRBV6-6 TGTGCCAGCAGTTACTCGATGCGGGGTGACGAGCAGTACTTC CASSYSMRGDEQYF
TRBJ2-1 . . TRBV5-1 TGCGCCAGCAGCCTTCTGGGTGCCCCCTACAATGAGCAGTTCTTC CASSLLGAPYNEQFF
TRBJ2-1 . . TRBV9 TGTGCCAGCAGCGTAGTAGCGGCAACCTACAATGAGCAGTTCTTC CASSVVAATYNEQFF
TRBJ2-7 TRBD2 . TRBV7-6 TGTGCCAGCAGCCCCACGACTAGCGGGACAGGTTTGAGAGCCGCGCCTTCCTACGAGCAGTACTTC CASSPTTSGTGLRAAPSYEQYF
TRBJ2-5 . once TRBV20-1 TGCAGTGCAGACTACCAAGAGACCCAGTACTTC CSADYQETQYF
TRBJ2-5 . . TRBV5-1 TGCGCCAGCAGCCCCTTTATAGCGGAGGGACAAGAGACCCAGTACTTC CASSPFIAEGQETQYF
TRBJ2-7 TRBD1 . TRBV7-2 TGTGCCAGCAGCTGGGGACAGGGTCCCTACGAGCAGTACTTC CASSWGQGPYEQYF
TRBJ2-3 TRBD1 . TRBV9 TGTGCCAGCAGCGAAAATACAGGGGCCTCCTTCTTAGATACGCAGTATTTT CASSENTGASFLDTQYF
TRBJ2-2 . . TRBV5-4 TGTGCCAGCAGCTTGGGCCGTTTGCTCCAACCCGGGGAGCTGTTTTTT CASSLGRLLQPGELFF
TRBJ1-1 . . TRBV19 TGTGCCAGTAACCTCGGCAGCACGCTGAACACTGAAGCTTTCTTT CASNLGSTLNTEAFF
TRBJ1-1 . . TRBV25-1 TGTGCCACTCGGGGGAACGGGGACTACATGAACACTGAAGCTTTCTTT CATRGNGDYMNTEAFF
TRBJ2-7 TRBD1 . TRBV6-6 TGTGCCAGCAGGGGGACAGCGAGCTCCTACGAGCAGTACTTC CASRGTASSYEQYF
TRBJ1-5 . . TRBV7-3 TGTGCCAGCAGCGCCGGGAACAATCAGCCCCAGCATTTT CASSAGNNQPQHF
TRBJ1-5 . . TRBV12-5 TGTGCTAGTAAAGGGAGTTATAGCAATCAGCCCCAGCATTTT CASKGSYSNQPQHF
TRBJ2-7 TRBD1 . TRBV18 TGTGCCAGCTCACCAGTGGGGACAGGGGGTTACGAGCAGTACTTC CASSPVGTGGYEQYF
TRBJ2-7 . . TRBV21-1 TGTGCCAGCAGCAAATCAAAGGGCATCCACGAGCAGTACTTC CASSKSKGIHEQYF
TRBJ1-1 . . TRBV7-9 TGTGCCAGCAGCTTAGGTAGCCACACTGAAGCTTTCTTT CASSLGSHTEAFF
TRBJ1-5 TRBD1 . TRBV4-1 TGCGCCAGCAGCCAAGGAGCGACAGGGGGAGGTCAGCCCCAGCATTTT CASSQGATGGGQPQHF
TRBJ2-7 . . TRBV28 TGTGCCAGCAGCTCCCATGTCGGGACGAAAGGGGCCTACGAGCAGTACTTC CASSSHVGTKGAYEQYF
TRBJ1-4 . once TRBV5-6 TGTGCCAGCAGCTTGATGGGTAAAAAACTGTTTTTT CASSLMGKKLFF
TRBJ2-2 . . TRBV6-5 TGTGCCAGCAGTGACCCGAACACCGGGGAGCTGTTTTTT CASSDPNTGELFF